The T cell receptor (beta chain) described here comes from a study of circulating and synovial CD4+ cells in juvenile arthritis. The CDR3 runs 19 residues. The V gene's germline CDR1 is SGHRS and CDR2 YFSETQ. V lost 4 bases, J lost 0 bases, and 26 bases lay in between. Some clones are missing from TCRdb's copy, which holds only in-frame ones; the method was immunoSEQ multiplex PCR. Seen here are more than 30,000 clones, about 93% observed once, and the top ten hold around 2.8%. This clonotype originated in a human donor with juvenile idiopathic arthritis. Sequenced: CD4+ T cells from blood. The V gene is TRBV5-1, the J gene TRBJ2-7, with a weak D call TRBD2 (7 bases). CDR3 sequence (DNA): TGCGCCAGCAGCAGCCGCCGGGGAGGTAGGGGGGGTTACTCCTACGAGCAGTACTTC. Translation: CASSSRRGGRGGYSYEQYF.